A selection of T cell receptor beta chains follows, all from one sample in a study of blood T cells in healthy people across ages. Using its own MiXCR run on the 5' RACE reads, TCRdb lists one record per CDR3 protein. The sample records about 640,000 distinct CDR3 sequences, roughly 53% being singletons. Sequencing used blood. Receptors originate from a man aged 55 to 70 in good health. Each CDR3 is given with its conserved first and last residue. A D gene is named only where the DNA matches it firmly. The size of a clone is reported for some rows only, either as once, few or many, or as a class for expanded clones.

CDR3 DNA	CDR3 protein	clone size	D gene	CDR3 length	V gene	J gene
TGTGCCAGCAGTTACAGTGGAGCGGGAGGGCGGAGTGAGCAGTTCTTC	CASSYSGAGGRSEQFF	once	TRBD2	16	TRBV6-5	TRBJ2-1
TGTGCCATCAGTGAGTCGAGGGGAACAGGGGGCAGGGATGAGCAGTTCTTC	CAISESRGTGGRDEQFF	-	TRBD1	17	TRBV10-3	TRBJ2-1
TGCGCCAGCAGCTTGGCCTGGGGAGGGGACGGCTACACCTTC	CASSLAWGGDGYTF	-	-	14	TRBV5-1	TRBJ1-2
TGTGCCAGCAGCTTAGTCAATTCGGGATACTATGGCTACACCTTC	CASSLVNSGYYGYTF	-	-	15	TRBV7-2	TRBJ1-2
TGTGCCAGCAGCGTGGTCGGTTACACCGGGGAGCTGTTTTTT	CASSVVGYTGELFF	-	-	14	TRBV2	TRBJ2-2
TGTGCCAGCAGCCAAGGATGGAGTCGCTACACCTTC	CASSQGWSRYTF	few	-	12	TRBV3-1	TRBJ1-2
TGCAGCGGGACAACGACTAACTATGGCTACACCTTC	CSGTTTNYGYTF	-	-	12	TRBV29-1	TRBJ1-2
TGTGCCAGCAGCTTACAGGGAGAGTATACGACCGGGGAGCTGTTTTTT	CASSLQGEYTTGELFF	-	-	16	TRBV13	TRBJ2-2
TGCAGTGCCGAGACAGGGGCAGCTTCACCCCTCCACTTT	CSAETGAASPLHF	-	TRBD1	13	TRBV20-1	TRBJ1-6
TGTGCCAGCTGCTCGGCCTCGGGGAGGGGCTACACCTTC	CASCSASGRGYTF	-	-	13	TRBV28	TRBJ1-2
TGCGCCAGCAGCTTGGAGGCGGACTTGGGTAATGAAAAACTGTTTTTT	CASSLEADLGNEKLFF	once	-	16	TRBV5-1	TRBJ1-4
TGCAGTGCTAGAGCTGGACCGACGCGGGGCGACGAGCAGTACTTC	CSARAGPTRGDEQYF	-	-	15	TRBV20-1	TRBJ2-7
TGTGCCAGCAGCGAGACAGATAACTATAATTCACCCCTCCACTTT	CASSETDNYNSPLHF	few	-	15	TRBV2	TRBJ1-6
TGTGCCAGCAGCGAGACAGGTACCACAGATACGCAGTATTTT	CASSETGTTDTQYF	-	-	14	TRBV7-9	TRBJ2-3
TGCAGTGCCCTCAGGGGAGGACCCTACAATGAGCAGTTCTTC	CSALRGGPYNEQFF	-	-	14	TRBV20-1	TRBJ2-1
TGTGCCAGCAGCTCCGGGACAGGGGGTTACAATGAGCAGTTCTTC	CASSSGTGGYNEQFF	many	TRBD1	15	TRBV5-4	TRBJ2-1
TGTGCCAGCAGCTTCGCGTGGGCAAGCGACGAGCAGTTCTTC	CASSFAWASDEQFF	-	-	14	TRBV5-5	TRBJ2-1
TGCAGCGTCGGAGGGGATACAGATGCGCAGTATTTT	CSVGGDTDAQYF	-	-	12	TRBV29-1	TRBJ2-3
TGTGCCAGCAGTGCGGCCAGTGGGAGCAATCAGCCCCAGCATTTT	CASSAASGSNQPQHF	-	-	15	TRBV27	TRBJ1-5
TGTGCCAGCAGCCCCCGAGGGAGGGCAGGGATGGATACGCAGTATTTT	CASSPRGRAGMDTQYF	-	TRBD2	16	TRBV9	TRBJ2-3
TGTGCCAGCAGTTTATCGGGACGGATAAACTATGGCTACACCTTC	CASSLSGRINYGYTF	-	-	15	TRBV28	TRBJ1-2
TGTGCCAGCAGCCCGGGGACAGACCAAGAAGCTTTCTTT	CASSPGTDQEAFF	-	TRBD1	13	TRBV7-2	TRBJ1-1
TGTGCCAGCAGCTTGGCCGGCAGGTTTTTTGCTGAAGCTTTCTTT	CASSLAGRFFAEAFF	once	-	15	TRBV5-6	TRBJ1-1
TGCAGTGCTAGAGATTTTCGAATCAGCACAGATACGCAGTATTTT	CSARDFRISTDTQYF	-	-	15	TRBV20-1	TRBJ2-3
TGTGCCAGCAGCCAAGACAGGGGATGGCGGGAGACCCAGTACTTC	CASSQDRGWRETQYF	-	-	15	TRBV3-1	TRBJ2-5